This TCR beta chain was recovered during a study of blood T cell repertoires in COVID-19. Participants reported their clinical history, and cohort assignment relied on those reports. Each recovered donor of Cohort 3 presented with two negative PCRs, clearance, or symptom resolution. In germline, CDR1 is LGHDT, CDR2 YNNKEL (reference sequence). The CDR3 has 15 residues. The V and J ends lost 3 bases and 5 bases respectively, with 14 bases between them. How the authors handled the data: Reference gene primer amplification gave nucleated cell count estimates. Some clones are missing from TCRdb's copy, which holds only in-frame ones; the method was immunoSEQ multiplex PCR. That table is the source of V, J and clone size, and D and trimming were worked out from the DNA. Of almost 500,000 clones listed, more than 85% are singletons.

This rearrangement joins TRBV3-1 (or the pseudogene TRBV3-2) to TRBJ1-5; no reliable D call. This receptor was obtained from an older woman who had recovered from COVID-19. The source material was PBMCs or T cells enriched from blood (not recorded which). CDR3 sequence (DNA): TGTGCCAGCAGCCAGGGCACGGGATCCCATCAGCCCCAGCATTTT. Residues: CASSQGTGSHQPQHF.